Listed below are T cell receptor beta chains from one sample, sequenced in a study of T cells in Graves' hyperthyroidism and ophthalmopathy. TCRdb redid the calling of the multiplex PCR reads with MiXCR, one entry per CDR3 protein. The table includes around 430,000 distinct CDR3 sequences, under 15% detected once. The sample was blood. All receptors derive from a woman aged 30 to 39 with Graves' hyperthyroidism. CDR3s include the opening cysteine and the closing phenylalanine or tryptophan. A D gene is named only where the DNA matches it firmly. Some rows have no size entry. The others give once, few or many, or a class for an expanded clone.

CDR3nt	CDR3aa	j_gene	abundance	v_gene	d_gene	len
TGTGCCATCACCCCCGGGGGATCCTACGAGCAGTACTTC	CAITPGGSYEQYF	TRBJ2-7	many	TRBV10-3	NA	13
TGTGCCAGCAGTTTGGGGGGACAGGGGGTGCTACCCCCCTTCGAGCAGTACTTC	CASSLGGQGVLPPFEQYF	TRBJ2-7	NA	TRBV27	TRBD1	18
TGTGCCAGCAACATAGCGGGAGGGCCGTACAATGAGCAGTTCTTC	CASNIAGGPYNEQFF	TRBJ2-1	few	TRBV2	TRBD2	15
TGTGCCAGCAAGCCTGACAGGGTGAGCGCTGAAGCTTTCTTT	CASKPDRVSAEAFF	TRBJ1-1	few	TRBV28	TRBD1	14
TGTGCCAGCAGCCCGATGCGCGGGGACTCCTCGCCGCAGTATTTT	CASSPMRGDSSPQYF	TRBJ2-3	many	TRBV3-1	NA	15
TGCAGTGCTAGCTCCACGACTAGCGGATCCGAGCAGTACTTC	CSASSTTSGSEQYF	TRBJ2-7	NA	TRBV20-1	TRBD2	14
TGTGCCAGCAGCGTACAGTCGGGGGAAAAACTGTTTTTT	CASSVQSGEKLFF	TRBJ1-4	NA	TRBV9	NA	13
TGCAGCCTCAAGCGGGAGGGCTTAGGAGAGACCCAGTACTTC	CSLKREGLGETQYF	TRBJ2-5	few	TRBV20-1	TRBD2	14
TGTGCCAGCTCACCGACTCGGGGCAGAGATGAAAAACTGTTTTTT	CASSPTRGRDEKLFF	TRBJ1-4	many	TRBV18	NA	15
TGTGCCAGCAGCCCCGGGGTTTGGGGTGAGCAGTTCTTC	CASSPGVWGEQFF	TRBJ2-1	many	TRBV28	NA	13
TGTGCCAGCAGTGCGGGACTCGTTACCTATGGCTACACCTTC	CASSAGLVTYGYTF	TRBJ1-2	few	TRBV11-2	NA	14
TGTGCCAGCAGTGCATCAGGGGGGAACACTGAAGCTTTCTTT	CASSASGGNTEAFF	TRBJ1-1	NA	TRBV28	TRBD1	14
TGCAGTGCTAGAGAAGGATCCGTTGTTTCACCCCTCCACTTT	CSAREGSVVSPLHF	TRBJ1-6	few	TRBV20-1	NA	14
TGTGCCAGCAGCCGGGACCCCCGAGAGACCCAGTACTTC	CASSRDPRETQYF	TRBJ2-5	many	TRBV11-1	NA	13
TGTGCCAGCAGTGTAGACATAGCCTACGAGCAGTACTTC	CASSVDIAYEQYF	TRBJ2-7	many	TRBV5-6	NA	13
TGTGCCAGCGCCGCACTACAGGGTAGTGTTGAGACCCAGTACTTC	CASAALQGSVETQYF	TRBJ2-5	many	TRBV7-9	NA	15
TGTGCCAGCAGCTTAGTGGAGGGTCCTGGAAACACCATATATTTT	CASSLVEGPGNTIYF	TRBJ1-3	NA	TRBV7-2	NA	15
TGTGCCAGCAGCTTATTTTTTCGGTCTAGCGGGACGAACCGGGAGACCCAGTACTTC	CASSLFFRSSGTNRETQYF	TRBJ2-5	many	TRBV7-2	TRBD2	19
TGTGCCAGCAGCGTAGGAGCGGGTCCAGAGACCCAGTACTTC	CASSVGAGPETQYF	TRBJ2-5	many	TRBV9	NA	14
TGTGCCAGCAGTTTAGGGGACAGGGTTAATGGCTACACCTTC	CASSLGDRVNGYTF	TRBJ1-2	many	TRBV28	TRBD1	14
TGTGCCAGCAGCCCCGCTCGTTCCTACGAGCAGTACTTC	CASSPARSYEQYF	TRBJ2-7	many	TRBV18	NA	13
TGTGCCAGCAGTTTCGGGCATGTGAACACTGAAGCTTTCTTT	CASSFGHVNTEAFF	TRBJ1-1	many	TRBV28	NA	14
TGTGCCAGCAGTTATGGGGCAGGCCCGGGGACTAGCACAGATACGCAGTATTTT	CASSYGAGPGTSTDTQYF	TRBJ2-3	few	TRBV28	NA	18
TGTGCCAGCAGTTTTCTTCGTAGCGGGAGAGCCCTTGATACGCAGTATTTT	CASSFLRSGRALDTQYF	TRBJ2-3	many	TRBV27	TRBD2	17
TGCAGTGCAGAAGCCGGGACAGGGTACAATGAGCAGTTCTTC	CSAEAGTGYNEQFF	TRBJ2-1	many	TRBV20-1	TRBD1	14
TGTGCCAGCAGCAGGGTCTCTGGGGCCAACGTCCTGACTTTC	CASSRVSGANVLTF	TRBJ2-6	few	TRBV14	NA	14
TGTGCCAGCAGCTACACCCGTGGGGCGGGAGGGCCGAGGGAGCAGTACTTC	CASSYTRGAGGPREQYF	TRBJ2-7	NA	TRBV7-2	TRBD2	17
TGTGCCAGCAGTGAAGGACAGCCCGTCTATGGCTACACCTTC	CASSEGQPVYGYTF	TRBJ1-2	NA	TRBV6-1	NA	14
TGTGCCAGCAGTGCACACCGGGACAGGGTAGGAAACTATGGCTACACCTTC	CASSAHRDRVGNYGYTF	TRBJ1-2	few	TRBV27	TRBD1	17
TGTGCCAGCAGTGAAGCGCTCGGGTCCGCAACTAATGAAAAACTGTTTTTT	CASSEALGSATNEKLFF	TRBJ1-4	NA	TRBV2	NA	17
TGTGCCAGCAGTGATATCGGGTCCTACAATGAGCAGTTCTTC	CASSDIGSYNEQFF	TRBJ2-1	many	TRBV6-1	NA	14
TGCAGTGCTTGCAGGACCAACTCCTACGAGCAGTACTTC	CSACRTNSYEQYF	TRBJ2-7	few	TRBV20-1	NA	13
TGTGCCAGCGGTTGGACACGCGACAAGCCTAACTATGGCTACACCTTC	CASGWTRDKPNYGYTF	TRBJ1-2	few	TRBV27	NA	16
TGCGCCAGCAGCCCGGACGGGCGGAAGAACACCGGGGAGCTGTTTTTT	CASSPDGRKNTGELFF	TRBJ2-2	many	TRBV5-1	NA	16
TGCGCCAGCAGACATAGCGGGGCCGGGCGTGAAGATACGCAGTATTTT	CASRHSGAGREDTQYF	TRBJ2-3	many	TRBV5-1	TRBD2	16
TGTGCCAGCAGGCCGGGGCACTCCTACGAGCAGTACTTC	CASRPGHSYEQYF	TRBJ2-7	NA	TRBV3-1	NA	13
TGTGCCAGCAGCCCCCGGGGGTACGAGGCAAAACTGTTTTTT	CASSPRGYEAKLFF	TRBJ1-4	many	TRBV12-3/TRBV12-4	NA	14
TGTGCCAGCAGTTTCAGCGGGAGGGCCTACGAGCAGTACTTC	CASSFSGRAYEQYF	TRBJ2-7	many	TRBV12-3/TRBV12-4	TRBD2	14
TGTGCCAGCAGCGTTCGGTCTGAAGCTTTCTTT	CASSVRSEAFF	TRBJ1-1	many	TRBV3-1	NA	11
TGTGCCATCAGTGAGAGCGGGGGCTCCTACGAGCAGTACTTC	CAISESGGSYEQYF	TRBJ2-7	many	TRBV10-3	TRBD2	14
TGTGCCAGCCCCGGGCGGCTAGCTATTTATCGACGCCAAGAGACCCAGTACTTC	CASPGRLAIYRRQETQYF	TRBJ2-5	few	TRBV27	NA	18
TGTGCCTGGAGTGTACTCCCGACGGGGGGCGGTAGGGGCATGGCCCCAGATACGCAGTATTTT	CAWSVLPTGGGRGMAPDTQYF	TRBJ2-3	NA	TRBV30	NA	21
TGCAGCTGCCCGGGACAAACCTACGAGCAGTACTTC	CSCPGQTYEQYF	TRBJ2-7	NA	TRBV20-1	NA	12
TGTGCCAGCTCACCACCGACCATCAGAGATACGCAGTATTTT	CASSPPTIRDTQYF	TRBJ2-3	many	TRBV18	NA	14
TGTGCCAGCAGCTACCCGCGTGGGGCAGGGGCCATAGAGACCCAGTACTTC	CASSYPRGAGAIETQYF	TRBJ2-5	few	TRBV7-8	NA	17
TGCGCCAGCAGCAAACCTGAAACAGGGGACACTGAAGCTTTCTTT	CASSKPETGDTEAFF	TRBJ1-1	NA	TRBV5-1	TRBD1	15
TGCGCCAGCAGCTTCCTAGCGGGATACCACAATGAGCAGTTCTTC	CASSFLAGYHNEQFF	TRBJ2-1	NA	TRBV5-1	TRBD2	15
TGTGCCAGCAGAAAGAAATCAGGGGGTCCCGGGGAGCTGTTTTTT	CASRKKSGGPGELFF	TRBJ2-2	NA	TRBV11-2	TRBD1	15
TGTGCCAGCCGGACAGGGGAGGACTATGGCTACACCTTC	CASRTGEDYGYTF	TRBJ1-2	NA	TRBV28	TRBD1	13
TGTGCCAGCAGCCAAGAAGGGGGGGCTGGGGGCACTGAAGCTTTCTTT	CASSQEGGAGGTEAFF	TRBJ1-1	many	TRBV3-1	NA	16
TGCAGTGCTAGTAGTAGCACAGATACGCAGTATTTT	CSASSSTDTQYF	TRBJ2-3	few	TRBV20-1	NA	12
TGTGCCTGGAGGGGGACGCCCAACACTGAAGCTTTCTTT	CAWRGTPNTEAFF	TRBJ1-1	many	TRBV30	NA	13
TGTGCCAGCAGCTTAGGACAGGTCATAAAAGAGACCCAGTACTTC	CASSLGQVIKETQYF	TRBJ2-5	many	TRBV7-9	NA	15
TGTGCCAGCTCACCCCCAGGGGCGGCCAAAAACATTCAGTACTTC	CASSPPGAAKNIQYF	TRBJ2-4	many	TRBV18	NA	15
TGTGCCAGCAGTTTTAGGTCAGGGGGCGGTAATTCACCCCTCCACTTT	CASSFRSGGGNSPLHF	TRBJ1-6	NA	TRBV27	TRBD1	16